This TCR beta chain comes out of a study of beta chain features in type 1 diabetes. Sequenced material consisted of expressed TCRB transcripts (all of the isolated RNA was reverse transcribed). The method was immunoSEQ multiplex PCR; TCRdb's version includes in-frame clones alone and lacks a portion of them. The repertoire holds 350,000 to 450,000 clones, with about 16% as singletons. Central memory, naive, regulatory and stem cell-like memory CD4+ cells were sorted by CD45RO/CCR7/CD25/CD127/CD95/CD27. The CDR3 extends over 20 amino acids. J was trimmed by 0 bases and V by 1 base; bases with no gene match: 13. In germline, CDR1 is LGHNA, CDR2 YNFKEQ.

Sequencing was done on a sample of naive CD4+ T cells from blood. The chain carries TRBV4-2 and TRBJ2-5; TRBD2 aligns across 11 bases. The clonotype was recovered from a woman between 18 and 29 years old in good health. CDR3 in amino acids: CASSQAMGLADKLYQETQYF. The DNA for the CDR3 is TGTGCCAGCAGCCAAGCCATGGGACTAGCGGACAAATTGTACCAAGAGACCCAGTACTTC.